The 5 T cell receptor beta chains reported below all come from one sample, sequenced in a study of Graves' ophthalmopathy and Graves' hyperthyroidism. Researchers took RNA transcripts and amplified TCR beta CDR3 regions from them. HTBI primers primed a first-round RT-PCR, and a second-round multiplex PCR followed. TCRdb ran MiXCR on the multiplex PCR reads and lists one entry per CDR3 protein. The sample yields a few hundred thousand distinct CDR3 sequences, 20% to 25% seen once. Input material: peripheral blood. The receptors derive from a woman aged 45-59 years with Graves' ophthalmopathy.

DNA for the CDR3: TGTGCCAGCCGCGGGGAGGAGCTGTTTTTT. It specifies CASRGEELFF. The genes are TRBV6-2 or TRBV6-3 and TRBJ2-2; D perhaps matches TRBD2 (6 bases). V was trimmed by 8 bases and J by 10 bases, leaving 8 bases between them. Per germline, CDR1 MNHEY and CDR2 SVGEGT. The CDR3 runs to 10 residues.

This clonotype was detected only a few times. V and J are TRBV14 and TRBJ1-1; D call uncertain. This CDR3 region has 17 residues. The ends were cut back, 0 bases at V and 0 bases at J, with 14 bases in the middle. In germline, CDR1 is SGHDN, CDR2 FVKESK. The CDR3 sequence: CASSQDVFVSLNTEAFF. CDR3 DNA sequence: TGTGCCAGCAGCCAAGATGTCTTTGTCAGCTTGAACACTGAAGCTTTCTTT. The variable domain in full, completed from reference TRBV14 and TRBJ1-1, reads EAGVTQFPSHSVIEKGQTVTLRCDPISGHDNLYWYRRVMGKEIKFLLHFVKESKQDESGMPNNRFLAERTGGTYSTLKVQPAELEDSGVYFCASSQDVFVSLNTEAFFGQGTRLTVV.

This clonotype was found many times. The chain is built from TRBV6-5 and TRBJ1-1; no definite D call. The length of the CDR3 is 14 residues. The V gene's germline CDR1 is MNHEY and CDR2 SVGAGI. Trimming removed 4 bases from V and 8 bases from J, with 17 bases in between. In nucleotides, the CDR3 is TGTGCCAGCAGTTCTTCCCGGACGGATAGAGAAGCTTTCTTT. Amino acids: CASSSSRTDREAFF.

This clonotype was found a few times. This chain joins TRBV14 and TRBJ1-1; TRBD1 aligns across 8 bases. Germline assignment: CDR1 SGHDN and CDR2 FVKESK. The CDR3 loop spans 14 amino acids. V gave up 6 bases and J gave up 3 bases; unmatched junction bases: 6. The CDR3 nucleotides read TGTGCCAGCAGACGACAGGGGCCCCACACTGAAGCTTTCTTT. Protein product: CASRRQGPHTEAFF.

This clonotype was found many times. This chain joins TRBV12-3 or TRBV12-4 and TRBJ2-3; D perhaps matches TRBD1 (5 bases). The V and J ends lost 1 base and 1 base respectively, with 6 bases between them. This CDR3 has 14 residues. The CDR3 DNA sequence: TGTGCCAGCAGTTTAGGGGGCGGCACAGATACGCAGTATTTT. This gives the protein CASSLGGGTDTQYF.